Below are 12 T cell receptor beta chains sequenced from a single sample in a study of blood T cell repertoires in COVID-19. The table came from immunoSEQ multiplex PCR; TCRdb's copy has only in-frame clones and leaves some out. The sample lists around 34,000 clones, around three quarters occurring once. Sequencing was carried out using peripheral blood. All receptors come from a woman aged 70 to 79 with acute or convalescent COVID-19.

The chain couples TRBV2 to TRBJ2-6; 7 bases align to TRBD1. The CDR3 length is 17 residues. Germline loops: CDR1 SNHLY, CDR2 FYNNEI. The ends lost 8 bases at V and 0 bases at J; junction bases unmatched: 10. The CDR3 sequence: CASSRDRAGSGANVLTF. In DNA form, the CDR3 reads TGTGCCAGCTCCCGAGACAGGGCAGGCTCTGGGGCCAACGTCCTGACTTTC.

The rearrangement uses TRBV6-5 and TRBJ2-7; D is unresolved. Germline-derived CDR1 and CDR2 are MNHEY and SVGAGI. V lost 8 bases and J 2 bases, leaving 19 bases between the germline ends. This CDR3 spans 15 amino acids. CDR3 DNA: TGTGCCAGCGGTCCCCCGGTCGGGTATACCTACGAGCAGTACTTC. Translated, it gives CASGPPVGYTYEQYF.

V gene TRBV4-1 combines with J gene TRBJ1-4, with 8 bases fitting TRBD1. Germline values: CDR1 MGHRA, CDR2 YSYEKL. J lost 0 bases, V lost 1 base, and 4 bases had no gene match. This CDR3 is built from 17 residues. The CDR3 loop is CASSQVGTGPTNEKLFF. The DNA for the CDR3 is TGCGCCAGCAGCCAAGTGGGGACAGGTCCAACTAATGAAAAACTGTTTTTT.

The gene calls are TRBV18 and TRBJ1-5; perhaps TRBD1 as D (6 bases). The germline V gene encodes CDR1 KGHSH and CDR2 LQKENI. Trimming pared 4 bases from V and 6 bases from J, leaving 13 bases between. The CDR3 loop spans 14 amino acids. The CDR3 sequence: CASSRGGDGQPQHF. The CDR3 DNA is TGTGCCAGCTCACGAGGGGGTGATGGTCAGCCCCAGCATTTT.

The genes are TRBV29-1 and TRBJ2-1, with 8 bases fitting TRBD2. Losses at the gene ends were 5 bases for V and 6 bases for J; bases not matched to a gene: 3. Germline-derived CDR1 and CDR2 are SQVTM and ANQGSEA. CDR3 size: 12 residues. This chain's CDR3 is CSVNAGGNEQFF. CDR3 nucleotides: TGCAGCGTTAACGCGGGAGGCAATGAGCAGTTCTTC.

This clone was observed a few times. This chain uses TRBV5-6 with TRBJ1-3; D unresolved. Trimming left V 2 bases short and J 4 bases short, with 10 bases between. The CDR3 contains 14 residues. Germline values: CDR1 SGHDT, CDR2 YYEEEE. CDR3 residues: CASSFGRVGNTIYF. CDR3 sequence (DNA): TGTGCCAGCAGCTTTGGCCGGGTAGGAAACACCATATATTTT.

The V gene is TRBV27, the J gene TRBJ1-2; no clear D. The CDR3 consists of 18 residues. Germline assignment: CDR1 MNHEY and CDR2 SMNVEV (reference sequence). V shed 2 bases and J shed 10 bases, with 29 bases lying between them. The CDR3 spells CASSLTPSGQQFVTDYTF. The CDR3 DNA follows: TGTGCCAGCAGTTTAACGCCATCTGGTCAGCAGTTCGTGACTGACTACACCTTC.

The chain recombines TRBV14 with TRBJ2-7, with 7 bases fitting TRBD2. CDR1 and CDR2 (germline): SGHDN, FVKESK. The CDR3 loop spans 14 amino acids. Trimming removed 4 bases from V and 4 bases from J; junction bases left unmatched: 7. The CDR3 region has the DNA TGTGCCAGCAGCCGGGCTAGCGGCGGATACGAGCAGTACTTC. As protein: CASSRASGGYEQYF.

The chain links TRBV7-2 to TRBJ2-2; 10 bases are shared with TRBD2. The germline V gene has CDR1 SGHTA and CDR2 FQGNSA. The V gene end was trimmed by 0 bases and the J gene end by 11 bases; junction bases not matched to a gene: 6. The CDR3 is 15 residues long. CDR3 nucleotide sequence: TGTGCCAGCAGCTTAGCCGTAGCGGGGGGAACCGAGCTGTTTTTT. Its protein product is CASSLAVAGGTELFF.

This chain joins TRBV15 and TRBJ1-4, with D perhaps TRBD1 (5 bases). V was clipped by 3 bases and J by 4 bases, with 12 bases between them. Looked up from germline, CDR1 is LNHNV and CDR2 is YYDKDF (reference sequence). CDR3 size: 15 residues. CDR3 residues: CATSSGHLLNEKLFF. The CDR3 region has the DNA TGTGCCACCAGCAGCGGACACCTTCTTAATGAAAAACTGTTTTTT.

The chain links TRBV6-1 to TRBJ2-3; tentatively, D is TRBD2 (6 bases). V was shortened by 2 bases and J by 6 bases, with 9 bases between the two germline ends. Germline V CDR1 and CDR2: MNHNS, SASEGT. This CDR3 contains 13 residues. CDR3 bases: TGTGCCAGCAGTGAAATCCGGGGGGATACGCAGTATTTT. Its translation: CASSEIRGDTQYF.

This clone appeared a single time. The rearrangement links TRBV29-1 to TRBJ1-1; 7 bases are shared with TRBD1. J gave up 10 bases and V 5 bases, and 22 bases lay outside the gene matches. The CDR3 runs 16 residues. Germline V gives CDR1 SQVTM, CDR2 ANQGSEA. The CDR3 region has the DNA TGCAGCGTTCCCAACCCGACAGGGACGAGGTTTGGCGGAGCTTTCTTT. This gives the protein CSVPNPTGTRFGGAFF.